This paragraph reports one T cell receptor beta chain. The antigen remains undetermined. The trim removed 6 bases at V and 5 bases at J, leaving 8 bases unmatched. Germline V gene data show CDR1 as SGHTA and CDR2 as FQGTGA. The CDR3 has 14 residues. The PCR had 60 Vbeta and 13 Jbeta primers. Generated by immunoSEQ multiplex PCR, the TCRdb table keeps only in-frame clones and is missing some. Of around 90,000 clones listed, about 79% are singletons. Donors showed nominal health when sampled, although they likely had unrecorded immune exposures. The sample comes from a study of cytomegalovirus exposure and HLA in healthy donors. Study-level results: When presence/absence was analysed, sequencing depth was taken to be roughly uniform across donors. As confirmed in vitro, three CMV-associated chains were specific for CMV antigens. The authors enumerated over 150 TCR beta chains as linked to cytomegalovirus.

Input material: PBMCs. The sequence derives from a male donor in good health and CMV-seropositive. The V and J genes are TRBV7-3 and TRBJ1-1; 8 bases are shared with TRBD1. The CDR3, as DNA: TGTGCCAGCAGTCCCGGACAGGGAAGAACTGAAGCTTTCTTT. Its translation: CASSPGQGRTEAFF.